Below, one T cell receptor beta chain is given with its context. Using immunoSEQ multiplex PCR, the repertoire was profiled, and TCRdb retains in-frame clones only, with some absent. Of approximately 260,000 clones listed, approximately 90% are singletons. These data are taken from a study of blood T cell repertoires in COVID-19. The CDR3 has 14 residues. V lost 2 bases, J lost 6 bases, and 13 bases lay in between. CDR1 MNHNS and CDR2 SASEGT come from the germline V gene. What was sequenced was PBMCs or T cells enriched from blood (not recorded which). The sequence derives from a woman younger than 35 who had recovered from COVID-19. V gene TRBV6-1 combines with J gene TRBJ1-1; maybe TRBD1 (5 bases). The DNA of the CDR3 is TGTGCCAGCAGTGAACGGGGGGGTATCGCTGAAGCTTTCTTT. Amino acids: CASSERGGIAEAFF.